The sequence of this T cell receptor (beta chain) was determined in a study of shared clonotypes between healthy human individuals. Regarding the study as a whole: Researchers sampled only blood; tissue repertoires likely differ. Donor scarcity curtailed the genetic and exposure-history diversity represented herein.

The CDR3 totals 13 residues. Germline V lookup: CDR1 MDHEN, CDR2 SYDVKM. Trimming took 6 bases from V and 8 from J, leaving 15 bases between them. Investigators divided CD4+ cells into CD45RA+ naive and CD45RA-negative memory subsets. Several immunoSEQ 96-well plates shared each subset's DNA, each plate a replicate. Repertoires were generated with immunoSEQ multiplex PCR, while TCRdb's copy carries only in-frame clones and drops some. The sample shows about 610,000 clones, 97% of them seen only once. This clone was detected only once. Its specificity is not known. The sequenced sample was naive CD4+ T cells sorted from blood. Subset denoted: CD45RA+ positively selected. The TCR comes from a woman in her 30s in good health. V is TRBV28 and J is TRBJ2-3; D assignment may be TRBD1 or TRBD2 (5 bases each). The CDR3 sequence: CASSRQPEGTQYF. The CDR3 DNA sequence: TGTGCCAGCAGCCGACAGCCCGAGGGTACGCAGTATTTT.